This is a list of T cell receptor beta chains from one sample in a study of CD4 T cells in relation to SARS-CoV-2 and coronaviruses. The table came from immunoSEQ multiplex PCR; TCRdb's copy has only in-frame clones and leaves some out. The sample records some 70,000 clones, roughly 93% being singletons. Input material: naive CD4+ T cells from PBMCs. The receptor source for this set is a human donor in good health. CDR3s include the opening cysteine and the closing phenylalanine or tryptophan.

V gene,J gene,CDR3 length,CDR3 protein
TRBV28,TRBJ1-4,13,CASSPPLGEKLFF
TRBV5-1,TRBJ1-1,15,CASSSDPRGNTEAFF
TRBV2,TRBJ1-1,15,CASSERAVIKVDAFF
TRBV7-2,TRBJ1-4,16,CASSVTRDRGGEKLFF
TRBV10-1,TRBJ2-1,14,CASSELAGVNEQFF
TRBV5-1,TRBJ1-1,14,CASSYGETGTEAFF
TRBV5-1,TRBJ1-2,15,CASRGQGAFSVGYTF
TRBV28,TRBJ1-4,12,CASSWGAEKLFF
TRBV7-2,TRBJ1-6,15,CASSSLRGGNSPLHF
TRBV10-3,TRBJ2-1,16,CAMGLAGGSSYNEQFF
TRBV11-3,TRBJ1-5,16,CASSLDRGLSNQPQHF
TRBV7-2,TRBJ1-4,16,CASSDPGRLIGEKLFF
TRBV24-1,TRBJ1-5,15,CATSDPDRGGQPQHF
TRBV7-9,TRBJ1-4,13,CASSPGQIEKLFF
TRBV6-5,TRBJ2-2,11,CASSRAGELFF
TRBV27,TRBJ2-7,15,CASSFLTGGAYEQYF
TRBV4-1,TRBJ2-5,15,CASSPGGARGETQYF
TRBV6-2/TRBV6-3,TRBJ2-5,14,CASSYRVPGETQYF
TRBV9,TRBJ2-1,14,CASSSRTGHNEQFF
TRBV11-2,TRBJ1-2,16,CASSLFPGRLNYGYTF
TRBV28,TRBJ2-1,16,CASRGGSSGDYNEQFF
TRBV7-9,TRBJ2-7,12,CASSYPGDEQYF